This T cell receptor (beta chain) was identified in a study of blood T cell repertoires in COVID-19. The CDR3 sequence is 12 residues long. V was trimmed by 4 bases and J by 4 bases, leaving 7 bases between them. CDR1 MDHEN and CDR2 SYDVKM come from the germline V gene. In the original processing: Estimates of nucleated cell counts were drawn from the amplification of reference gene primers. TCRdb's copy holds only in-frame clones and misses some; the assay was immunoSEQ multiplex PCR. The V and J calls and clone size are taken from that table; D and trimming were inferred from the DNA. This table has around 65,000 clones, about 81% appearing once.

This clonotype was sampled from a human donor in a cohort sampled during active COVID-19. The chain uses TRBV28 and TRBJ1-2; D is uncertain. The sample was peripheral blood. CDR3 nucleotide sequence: TGTGCCAGCAGTTCGACACGCTATGGCTACACCTTC. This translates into CASSSTRYGYTF.